The 29 T cell receptor beta chains given below trace back to one sample, sequenced in a study of cytomegalovirus exposure and HLA in healthy donors. Amplification used 60 Vbeta primers and 13 Jbeta primers. Assay used: immunoSEQ multiplex PCR; TCRdb lists only in-frame clones, some missing. The sample includes approximately 210,000 clones, roughly four fifths seen only once; the top ten take roughly 10%. The sequencing sample was made of PBMCs. All receptors derive from a woman between 45 and 65 years old in good health and CMV-seropositive.

This chain joins TRBV6-4 and TRBJ2-2; 9 bases agree with TRBD1. CDR1 and CDR2 (germline): MRHNA, SNTAGT. With V trimmed by 6 bases and J by 4 bases, 9 bases remained unmatched. This CDR3 has 16 amino acids. The DNA of the CDR3 is TGTGCCAGCAGCGCTTCCCCGGGACAGGGCACCGGGGAGCTGTTTTTT. As protein: CASSASPGQGTGELFF.

The V and J genes are TRBV9 and TRBJ1-1; D remains ambiguous. Germline V gives CDR1 SGDLS, CDR2 YYNGEE. V was clipped by 0 bases and J by 0 bases, with 15 bases between them. CDR3 size: 17 residues. The chain's CDR3 is CASSVGAGSALNTEAFF. The CDR3 nucleotides are TGTGCCAGCAGCGTAGGGGCGGGGTCAGCCTTGAACACTGAAGCTTTCTTT.

CDR3 in DNA: TGTGCCAGCAGTACGGGACAGGGGAAAGCTTTCTTT. Its translation is CASSTGQGKAFF. V usage is TRBV27 and J usage is TRBJ1-1, with 10 bases matching TRBD1. J lost 9 bases, V lost 5 bases, and 3 bases had no gene match. The CDR3 has 12 amino acids. CDR1 is MNHEY and CDR2 is SMNVEV in the germline V gene (reference sequence).

CDR3 in DNA: TGTGCCAGCAGTTGGGGGGGAGACAATTCACCCCTCCACTTT. It yields the protein CASSWGGDNSPLHF. This chain joins TRBV28 and TRBJ1-6, with a weak D call TRBD1 (5 bases). Germline CDR1 is MDHEN and CDR2 is SYDVKM. The length of the CDR3 is 14 residues. V was cut by 4 bases and J by 7 bases, with 11 bases left in between. Together with reference TRBV28 and TRBJ1-6, the CDR3 gives the full variable domain: DVKVTQSSRYLVKRTGEKVFLECVQDMDHENMFWYRQDPGLGLRLIYFSYDVKMKEKGDIPEGYSVSREKKERFSLILESASTNQTSMYLCASSWGGDNSPLHFGNGTRLTVT.

This sequence joins TRBV4-1 and TRBJ2-7; TRBD1 matches 8 bases. The CDR3 consists of 16 residues. V lost 3 bases and J lost 2; bases outside the gene matches: 9. Germline V gene data show CDR1 as MGHRA and CDR2 as YSYEKL. Here the CDR3 DNA reads TGCGCCAGCAGCCATTCGACAGGGGCGGGCGCCTACGAGCAGTACTTC. Amino acid sequence: CASSHSTGAGAYEQYF.

V and J are TRBV30 and TRBJ2-1; 9 nucleotides align to TRBD2. With 2 bases clipped from V and 7 bases from J, the junction kept 9 bases outside the gene matches. Germline CDR1 is GTSNPN and CDR2 is SVGIG (reference sequence). This CDR3 contains 15 residues. The CDR3 loop is CAWSLPSGGSNEQFF. The CDR3 bases are TGTGCCTGGAGTTTGCCCAGCGGGGGGTCTAATGAGCAGTTCTTC.

The rearrangement joins TRBV7-9 to TRBJ1-2; D not resolved. The CDR3 totals 13 residues. Trimming pared 2 bases from V and 8 bases from J, leaving 12 bases between. Looked up from germline, CDR1 is SEHNR and CDR2 is FQNEAQ (reference sequence). CDR3 DNA sequence: TGTGCCAGCAGCTTATCTGGCGAGGGAGGCTACACCTTC. It codes for CASSLSGEGGYTF.

As to this clone: Germline is not matched at one junction end, which may reflect a read error. The V gene is TRBV27, the J gene TRBJ1-5, with 7 bases that match TRBD1. This CDR3 spans 15 amino acids. Per the germline V gene, CDR1 is MNHEY and CDR2 is SMNVEV (reference sequence). DNA of the CDR3: TGTGCCAGCAGTGCATACCGGGACAGCAATCAGCTCCAGCATTTT. This encodes CASSAYRDSNQLQHF.

The chain couples TRBV4-1 to TRBJ2-2; D possibly corresponds to TRBD2 (5 bases). CDR3 length: 17 residues. The V gene's germline CDR1 is MGHRA and CDR2 YSYEKL. Trimming took 6 bases from V and 6 from J, leaving 23 bases between them. The CDR3 DNA reads TGCGCCAGCAGACACATAAAGGGAGCTTTAACACCCGGGGAGCTGTTTTTT. Amino acid sequence: CASRHIKGALTPGELFF.

The chain joins TRBV19 to TRBJ2-7, with D maybe TRBD1 (6 bases). Trimming shortened V by 1 base and J by 5 bases, and 9 bases separated the two germline ends. The CDR3 has 13 residues. From germline, CDR1 is LNHDA and CDR2 SQIVND (reference sequence). The CDR3: CASSIGYRDEQYF. The CDR3 bases are TGTGCCAGTAGTATAGGTTACAGGGACGAGCAGTACTTC.

The table lists this clone with a count of one. The gene calls are TRBV19 and TRBJ1-3, with a tentative D call TRBD1 (5 bases). Trimming removed 10 bases from V and 2 bases from J, with 21 bases in between. The CDR3 contains 16 residues. The germline V gene encodes CDR1 LNHDA and CDR2 SQIVND (reference sequence). CDR3 region: CATSVRSGSAGNTIYF. The CDR3 bases are TGTGCCACCTCCGTCAGGTCAGGGTCGGCTGGAAACACCATATATTTT.

The chain uses TRBV7-2 and TRBJ1-3; perhaps TRBD1 as D (5 bases). The V and J ends lost 10 bases and 0 bases respectively, with 19 bases between them. The germline CDR1 and CDR2 sequences are SGHTA and FQGNSA. The CDR3 contains 16 residues. In DNA form, the CDR3 reads TGTGCCACCGCCGACCGGACATGGGCCTCTGGAAACACCATATATTTT. Its protein product is CATADRTWASGNTIYF.

The table lists this clone with a count of one. The rearrangement joins TRBV7-2 to TRBJ2-5; D uncertain. The CDR3 is 15 residues long. V lost 5 bases, J lost 5 bases, and 18 bases lay in between. Per the germline V gene, CDR1 is SGHTA and CDR2 is FQGNSA. CDR3 nucleotides: TGTGCCAGCAGCGCGTGGGTCCTGTCCAGGGAGACCCAGTACTTC. Its translation is CASSAWVLSRETQYF.

The V and J genes are TRBV19 and TRBJ1-1; 7 nucleotides line up with TRBD1. J gave up 4 bases and V 6 bases, and 14 bases lay outside the gene matches. CDR3 length: 16 residues. Per germline, CDR1 LNHDA and CDR2 SQIVND (reference sequence). The CDR3 bases are TGTGCCAGTAGCTCAGTCGGGTACAGGGGTGGCACTGAAGCTTTCTTT. Amino acid sequence: CASSSVGYRGGTEAFF.

This clone was detected only a few times. V gene TRBV6-5 combines with J gene TRBJ1-2; D remains ambiguous. This CDR3 region has 14 residues. V was shortened by 0 bases and J by 1 base, with 6 bases between the two germline ends. In germline, CDR1 is MNHEY, CDR2 SVGAGI. The CDR3 reads CASSYSTGNYGYTF. CDR3 bases: TGTGCCAGCAGTTACTCGACGGGTAACTATGGCTACACCTTC.

The chain is built from TRBV7-2 and TRBJ1-6; no clear D gene. Looked up from germline, CDR1 is SGHTA and CDR2 is FQGNSA. Trimming removed 1 base at V and 10 bases at J, with 8 bases between. This CDR3 is 13 amino acids long. For the CDR3, the DNA is TGTGCCAGCAGCTTAGACTTATGGTCACCCCTCCACTTT. As protein: CASSLDLWSPLHF.

V and J are TRBV5-8 and TRBJ2-5; TRBD1 matches at 9 bases. J lost 2 bases, V lost 0 bases, and 14 bases had no gene match. CDR3 size: 19 residues. CDR1 and CDR2 (germline): SGHTS, YDEGEE. CDR3 residues: CASSLVFSWGTGTQETQYF. The CDR3 nucleotides are TGTGCCAGCAGCTTGGTTTTTTCATGGGGGACAGGGACTCAAGAGACCCAGTACTTC.

The chain couples TRBV5-1 to TRBJ1-2; 7 bases agree with TRBD1. Germline V lookup: CDR1 SGHRS, CDR2 YFSETQ. CDR3 length: 14 amino acids. With 0 bases clipped from V and 7 bases from J, the junction kept 6 bases outside the gene matches. The CDR3 loop reads CASSLDAGGGGYTF. Written as DNA, the CDR3 is TGCGCCAGCAGCTTGGACGCAGGGGGAGGTGGCTACACCTTC.

The chain recombines TRBV5-4 with TRBJ2-2; 7 bases map to TRBD2. V lost 4 bases, J lost 6 bases, and 3 bases stayed unmatched. CDR1 and CDR2 (germline): SGHNT, YYREEE (reference sequence). This CDR3 comprises 13 residues. Here the CDR3 reads CASSALAAGELFF. CDR3 coding DNA: TGTGCCAGCAGCGCCCTAGCGGCCGGGGAGCTGTTTTTT.

This clone was counted between two and nine times. This chain connects TRBV4-2 to TRBJ1-4; maybe TRBD1 (6 bases). The CDR3 totals 14 residues. Germline CDR1 reads LGHNA; CDR2 reads YNFKEQ. V gave up 4 bases and J gave up 5 bases, with 11 bases separating them. CDR3 loop: CASSLGQRNEKLFF. In DNA, the CDR3 is TGTGCCAGCAGCCTCGGACAGAGAAATGAAAAACTGTTTTTT.

The chain links TRBV5-1 to TRBJ1-1; D possibly corresponds to TRBD1 (5 bases). The germline CDR1 and CDR2 sequences are SGHRS and YFSETQ. With 4 bases removed from V and 3 bases from J, the gap between germline ends came to 16 bases. This CDR3 is built from 15 residues. CDR3: CASSGALGVDTEAFF. CDR3 coding DNA: TGCGCCAGCAGCGGGGCTTTAGGGGTTGACACTGAAGCTTTCTTT.

The chain links TRBV5-1 to TRBJ2-3, with 10 bases that match TRBD1. This CDR3 comprises 15 residues. Per the germline V gene, CDR1 is SGHRS and CDR2 is YFSETQ. J gave up 4 bases and V 4 bases, and 6 bases lay outside the gene matches. The CDR3 protein is CASSAGTGVSDTQYF. The CDR3 DNA is TGCGCCAGCAGCGCCGGGACAGGGGTTTCAGATACGCAGTATTTT.

The CDR3 is CASSLVGTVPYEQYF. The CDR3 DNA reads as TGCGCCAGCAGCTTGGTCGGGACAGTCCCCTACGAGCAGTACTTC. V and J are TRBV5-1 and TRBJ2-7, with TRBD1 matching 7 bases. CDR1 is SGHRS, CDR2 YFSETQ, per germline. There are 15 residues in the CDR3. With 0 bases clipped from V and 2 bases from J, the junction kept 5 bases outside the gene matches.

This rearrangement joins TRBV28 to TRBJ2-1; TRBD2 matches 11 bases. This CDR3 is 18 amino acids long. Germline V gives CDR1 MDHEN, CDR2 SYDVKM. With 6 bases clipped from V and 6 bases from J, the junction kept 16 bases outside the gene matches. CDR3 sequence: CASSFRAQTSGAPNEQFF. CDR3 coding DNA: TGTGCCAGCAGCTTCCGAGCCCAGACTAGCGGGGCGCCCAATGAGCAGTTCTTC.

This clone has just a few counts. The chain links TRBV4-2 to TRBJ1-4; 9 positions match TRBD1. This CDR3 contains 18 residues. The V and J ends lost 2 bases and 7 bases, in that order; junction bases with no gene match: 14. CDR1 is LGHNA and CDR2 is YNFKEQ in the germline V gene. The CDR3 DNA reads as TGTGCCAGCAGCCAACCGATCGACAGGGGGAGGGGTGGTGAAAAACTGTTTTTT. Translation: CASSQPIDRGRGGEKLFF.

On this clone: This sample includes further DNA sequences coding for the same CDR3. The chain is built from TRBV9 and TRBJ1-6; D perhaps matches TRBD1 (5 bases). In germline, CDR1 is SGDLS, CDR2 YYNGEE. With 0 bases removed from V and 7 bases from J, the gap between germline ends came to 11 bases. The CDR3 is 15 amino acids. CDR3 nucleotide sequence: TGTGCCAGCAGCGTAGGTCCAGGGAGGAATTCACCCCTCCACTTT. Its translation: CASSVGPGRNSPLHF.

The chain recombines TRBV30 with TRBJ1-2; no firm D call. The CDR3 extends over 13 amino acids. CDR1 is GTSNPN and CDR2 is SVGIG in the germline V gene (reference sequence). Trimming cost V 7 bases and J 1 base, with 13 bases left between them. This CDR3 is CAFAVELNYGYTF. The CDR3 DNA sequence: TGTGCCTTCGCGGTCGAGCTTAACTATGGCTACACCTTC.

The rearrangement links TRBV25-1 to TRBJ1-6, with TRBD1 identical over 11 bases. Trimming took 4 bases from V and 10 from J; bases not matched to a gene: 9. Per the germline V gene, CDR1 is MGHDK and CDR2 is SYGVNS. The CDR3 length is 16 residues. The CDR3 sequence: CASSVQDRGRESPLHF. The CDR3 nucleotides read TGTGCCAGCAGTGTTCAGGACAGGGGGCGCGAGTCACCCCTCCACTTT. The full variable domain, in which reference TRBV25-1 and TRBJ1-6 provide the parts outside the CDR3, is EADIYQTPRYLVIGTGKKITLECSQTMGHDKMYWYQQDPGMELHLIHYSYGVNSTEKGDLSSESTVSRIRTEHFPLTLESARPSHTSQYLCASSVQDRGRESPLHFGNGTRLTVT.

The chain is built from TRBV18 and TRBJ1-2; weak D call: TRBD1 (6 bases). Trimming took 5 bases from V and 8 from J, leaving 18 bases between them. Germline CDR1 KGHSH, CDR2 LQKENI. The CDR3 contains 14 residues. CDR3 bases: TGTGCCAGCTCATCGACCCGGGGGGCGTGGGGCTACACCTTC. This encodes CASSSTRGAWGYTF.